The 15 T cell receptor beta chains below were found in one sample sequenced in a study of molecular identifiers for immune sequencing clone quantification. TCRdb recomputed calls from the PCR reads with MiXCR, one row per CDR3 protein. Seen here are nearly 650,000 distinct CDR3 sequences, roughly 23% observed once, and the top ten hold approximately 0.75%. Sequencing input: naive CD8+ T cells from blood, with Jurkat cell RNA spiked in. Subset given: FACS-sorted CD8+CD4-CCR7+CD45RA+ naive T cells. Source of these receptors: a human donor in good health. Some libraries in this study had Jurkat cell RNA spiked in.

On this clonotype itself: This could be a read error, since a much larger clone is one nucleotide away. The rearrangement uses TRBV11-2 and TRBJ2-5; 11 bases align to TRBD2. V trimming: 5 bases; J trimming: 2 bases; junction bases outside the gene matches: 4. Germline CDR1 is SGHAT and CDR2 is FQNNGV. The CDR3 runs to 15 residues. CDR3 nucleotides: TGTGCCAGCAGCCTACTAGCGGGGGTACAAGAGACCCAGTACTTC. It encodes CASSLLAGVQETQYF.

There are a few counts of this clonotype. This chain uses TRBV19 with TRBJ2-3; 15 positions agree with TRBD2. The CDR3 runs to 19 residues. Germline V lookup: CDR1 LNHDA, CDR2 SQIVND (reference sequence). J gave up 5 bases and V 3 bases, and 12 bases lay outside the gene matches. DNA for the CDR3: TGTGCCAGTAGTATCACCGGACTAGCGGGAGGGCTTCCGGGAGATACGCAGTATTTT. Its protein is CASSITGLAGGLPGDTQYF.

This clonotype was picked up many times. This chain joins TRBV7-9 and TRBJ2-7; 9 bases line up with TRBD1. CDR3 length: 14 amino acids. Per germline, CDR1 SEHNR and CDR2 FQNEAQ (reference sequence). With V trimmed by 6 bases and J by 1 base, 4 bases remained unmatched. Written as DNA, the CDR3 is TGTGCCAGCAGACGGGGACAGGGATCCTACGAGCAGTACTTC. Its protein product is CASRRGQGSYEQYF.

Note on this clonotype: This clone may be a read error of a much larger clone one base away. This chain uses TRBV4-1 with TRBJ2-7; TRBD2 agrees at 10 bases. Germline lookup yields CDR1 MGHRA and CDR2 YSYEKL. CDR3 length: 17 residues. CDR3 in DNA: TGCGCCAGCAGCGCTCAGGGCCCTAGCGGGGGAGCCTACGAGCAGCACTTC. Translating gives CASSAQGPSGGAYEQHF.

The rearrangement uses TRBV7-9 and TRBJ2-1; D possibly corresponds to TRBD1 (5 bases). This CDR3 is 14 amino acids long. Trimming shortened V by 8 bases and J by 12 bases, and 23 bases separated the two germline ends. Germline V lookup: CDR1 SEHNR, CDR2 FQNEAQ (reference sequence). The CDR3 nucleotides read TGTGCCAGCGCGACAGACCTTTCCTCCACTGCGCAGTTCTTC. It specifies CASATDLSSTAQFF.

This clonotype occurred many times. The chain is built from TRBV27 and TRBJ2-1; the D is unclear. V gave up 5 bases and J gave up 7 bases, with 9 bases separating them. Germline CDR1 reads MNHEY; CDR2 reads SMNVEV (reference sequence). This CDR3 contains 12 residues. The CDR3 loop reads CASSPGPNEQFF. Here the CDR3 DNA reads TGTGCCAGCAGTCCTGGACCGAATGAGCAGTTCTTC.

The chain combines TRBV21-1 with TRBJ2-7; TRBD2 is the table's D call, not checked against the DNA. TRBV21-1 is a pseudogene. CDR3 length equals 16 residues. CDR3 sequence: CASRADRALFIYEQYF. The DNA for the CDR3 is TGTGCCAGCAGAGCCGACCGGGCTCTCTTCATCTACGAGCAGTACTTC.

This clonotype has a count of ten or more. The chain joins TRBV7-2 to TRBJ1-3; a possible D gene is TRBD1 (5 bases). The length of the CDR3 is 16 residues. Trimming stripped 1 base from V and 5 bases from J, with 15 bases between. CDR1 is SGHTA and CDR2 is FQGNSA in the germline V gene. The CDR3 protein is CASSLGHRGSRNTIYF. The CDR3 bases are TGTGCCAGCAGCTTAGGGCATAGGGGCTCGCGAAACACCATATATTTT.

This clonotype was seen repeatedly, ten times or more. V and J are TRBV27 and TRBJ1-1; the D is unclear. The V gene's germline CDR1 is MNHEY and CDR2 SMNVEV (reference sequence). V lost 3 bases and J lost 3, with 11 bases in between. CDR3 length: 14 amino acids. CDR3 sequence (DNA): TGTGCCAGCAGTTTTGTTTCTTCGGACACTGAAGCTTTCTTT. Protein product: CASSFVSSDTEAFF.

The chain couples TRBV27 to TRBJ1-1; possible D gene TRBD1, 5 bases. The CDR3 covers 17 residues. V lost 3 bases and J lost 5, with 22 bases in between. Looked up from germline, CDR1 is MNHEY and CDR2 is SMNVEV (reference sequence). The CDR3 here is CASSFVSVRGLDTEAFF. The CDR3 DNA is TGTGCCAGCAGTTTCGTTAGCGTGAGGGGTTTGGATACTGAAGCTTTCTTT.

This chain links TRBV7-9 with TRBJ2-5; 7 bases agree with TRBD2. Germline CDR1 SEHNR, CDR2 FQNEAQ (reference sequence). The CDR3 extends over 16 amino acids. Trimming cost V 5 bases and J 4 bases; bases outside gene matches: 13. CDR3 sequence: CASSPRGRATLETQYF. The CDR3 DNA follows: TGTGCCAGCAGCCCACGGGGGAGGGCCACTCTAGAGACCCAGTACTTC.

The chain recombines TRBV7-9 with TRBJ1-3; 7 nucleotides align to TRBD1. The CDR3 sequence is 13 residues long. Germline CDR1 and CDR2: SEHNR and FQNEAQ (reference sequence). V shed 0 bases, J shed 13 bases, and the junction held 6 bases outside the gene matches. The CDR3 is CASSLAPDRVIYF. The DNA for the CDR3 is TGTGCCAGCAGCTTAGCGCCAGACAGGGTAATATATTTT.

As concerns this clonotype: The conserved phenylalanine or tryptophan normally closing the CDR3 is absent here, so this likely arose from a read error. The rearrangement uses TRBV4-1 and TRBJ2-1, with TRBD2 matching over 7 bases. The CDR3 sequence is 17 residues long. V lost 0 bases and J lost 6; bases outside the gene matches: 11. In germline, CDR1 is MGHRA, CDR2 YSYEKL. CDR3 DNA sequence: TGCGCCAGCAGCCAAGATAAGGGAGGGCTAGCTGGCAATGAGCAGTTCTCC. Translating gives CASSQDKGGLAGNEQFS.

This clonotype was seen a handful of times. The chain joins TRBV6-5 to TRBJ2-5; 10 positions match TRBD2. This CDR3 comprises 14 residues. V lost 5 bases to trimming and J lost 5 bases; unmatched junction nucleotides: 5. Germline V gene data show CDR1 as MNHEY and CDR2 as SVGAGI. The DNA for the CDR3 is TGTGCCAGCAGTCAACTAGCGGGAACGGAGACCCAGTACTTC. This encodes CASSQLAGTETQYF.

This clonotype was observed many times. The chain is built from TRBV2 and TRBJ1-1; D remains unclear. The germline gives CDR1 SNHLY, CDR2 FYNNEI. The CDR3 is 14 residues long. V lost 2 bases and J 1 base, leaving 8 bases between the germline ends. The CDR3 DNA sequence: TGTGCCAGCAGTGAATTCCCAGAGAACACTGAAGCTTTCTTT. Translated: CASSEFPENTEAFF.